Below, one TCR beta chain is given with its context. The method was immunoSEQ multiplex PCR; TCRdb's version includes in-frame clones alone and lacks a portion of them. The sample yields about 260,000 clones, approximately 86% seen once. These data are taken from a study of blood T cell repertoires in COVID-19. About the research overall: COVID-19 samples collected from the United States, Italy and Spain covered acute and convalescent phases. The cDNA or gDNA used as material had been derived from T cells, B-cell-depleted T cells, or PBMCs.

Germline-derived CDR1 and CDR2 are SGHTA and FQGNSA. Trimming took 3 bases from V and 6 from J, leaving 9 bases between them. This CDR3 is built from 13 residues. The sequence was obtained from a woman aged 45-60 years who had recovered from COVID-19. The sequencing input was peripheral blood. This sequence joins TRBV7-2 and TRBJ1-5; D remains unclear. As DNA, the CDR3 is TGTGCCAGCAGCTTTTCTGAGGTTCAGCCCCAGCATTTT. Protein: CASSFSEVQPQHF. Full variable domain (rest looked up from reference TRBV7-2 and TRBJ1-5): GAGVSQSPSNKVTEKGKDVELRCDPISGHTALYWYRQSLGQGLEFLIYFQGNSAPDKSGLPSDRFSAERTGGSVSTLTIQRTQQEDSAVYLCASSFSEVQPQHFGDGTRLSIL.